This T cell receptor beta chain stems from a study of T cells after yellow fever vaccination. Study background: Some fractions had low cell numbers, and these were prepared with SMART-Seq v4 Ultra Low Input.

Study results and caveats: Only a small proportion of the clonotypes turned up in both the CD4 and the CD8 compartments, likely arising from convergent recombination.

UMIs and a universal primer site were added when TCR cDNA was made by 5'RACE template switching. Via MiXCR, TCRdb re-called the 5' RACE reads, giving one row per CDR3 protein. The sample records 150,000 to 200,000 distinct CDR3 sequences, about 6% being singletons. This CDR3 spans 19 amino acids. Germline lookup yields CDR1 SGHTA and CDR2 FQGTGA. V lost 5 bases, J lost 4 bases, and 19 bases stayed unmatched. This clonotype appeared a few times. Its antigen is currently unknown. This clonotype was obtained from a man younger than 30 who received the YFV17D yellow fever vaccine. The genes are TRBV7-3 and TRBJ2-2; TRBD1 agrees at 7 bases. Material: CD4+ T cells sorted from PBMCs, obtained on the day of the first yellow fever vaccination. CDR3 sequence reads: CASSPTGRGLAVGTGELFF. In DNA form, the CDR3 reads TGTGCCAGCAGCCCTACAGGAAGGGGGCTAGCTGTTGGCACCGGGGAGCTGTTTTTT.